These T cell receptor beta chains were read from a single sample in a study of cytomegalovirus exposure and HLA in healthy donors. Libraries were prepared by immunoSEQ multiplex PCR; TCRdb keeps only in-frame clonotypes and omits some of them. The sample lists roughly 71,000 clones, 55% to 65% occurring once. The sample consisted of PBMCs. These receptors were obtained from a man younger than 45 in good health and CMV-seronegative. Each CDR3 is given with its conserved first and last residue. D genes are given only for firm matches. Clone size is not always given. Where it is, it says once, few, many or a class for expanded clones.

.	TRBV29-1	TRBJ1-4	.	TGCAGCGTTGGGCGTGGTCAGGAAGCTGAAAAACTGTTTTTT	CSVGRGQEAEKLFF
.	TRBV4-2	TRBJ1-1	.	TGTGCCAGCAGCCAGTGGACAGACTCCTACACTGAAGCTTTCTTT	CASSQWTDSYTEAFF
.	TRBV29-1	TRBJ1-4	.	TGCAGCGTTGCCAGGGGTAATGAAAAACTGTTTTTT	CSVARGNEKLFF
.	TRBV7-6	TRBJ2-5	.	TGTGCCAGCAGCTTCCTAGGGGAAGAGACCCAGTACTTC	CASSFLGEETQYF
.	TRBV5-1	TRBJ1-1	.	TGCGCCAGCAGCTTAGGACTCAAAACTGAGGCTTTCTTT	CASSLGLKTEAFF
TRBD1	TRBV4-2	TRBJ1-4	.	TGTGCCAGCAGCCAAGGTGGCAACCGGGGGACAGCTAATGAAAAACTGTTTTTT	CASSQGGNRGTANEKLFF
.	TRBV5-6	TRBJ1-4	few	TGTGCCAGCAGCTTGAGCTCTGAGTTTGAAAAACTGTTTTTT	CASSLSSEFEKLFF
.	TRBV11-2	TRBJ2-1	.	TGTGCCAGCAGCCCCCTCAGCTCCTACAATGAGCAGTTCTTC	CASSPLSSYNEQFF
.	TRBV5-6	TRBJ1-2	few	TGTGCCAGCAGCTTGGTACAGGGTGGGAGTGGCTACACCTTC	CASSLVQGGSGYTF
TRBD2	TRBV7-8	TRBJ2-5	.	TGTGCCAGCGGAGATTCAGGACTAGCCGAGTACTTC	CASGDSGLAEYF
TRBD1	TRBV18	TRBJ2-7	few	TGTGCCAGCTCACCAGAGGGGGCGGTGGAGCAGTACTTC	CASSPEGAVEQYF
.	TRBV30	TRBJ1-2	few	TGTGCCTGGAGTACGAGATTTCTGAAGGGCTACACCTTC	CAWSTRFLKGYTF
TRBD2	TRBV2	TRBJ2-3	.	TGTGCCAGCGGAAAACGGGGGGTAAGCACAGATACGCAGTATTTT	CASGKRGVSTDTQYF
TRBD1	TRBV29-1	TRBJ2-5	few	TGCAGCGTAGAGACAGGGGGAGAGACCCAGTACTTC	CSVETGGETQYF
.	TRBV6-1	TRBJ2-7	.	TGTGCCAGCAACCGGGTCACAGGGACACAGTACTTC	CASNRVTGTQYF
.	TRBV6-1	TRBJ1-1	few	TGTGCCAGCAGTGGACAGGTATACACTGAAGCTTTCTTT	CASSGQVYTEAFF
.	TRBV13	TRBJ2-3	few	TGTGCCAGCAGCCCTTCTGGCACAGATACGCAGTATTTT	CASSPSGTDTQYF
TRBD1	TRBV5-1	TRBJ1-1	.	TGCGCCAGCAGCATAGGACAGGGGGCAACTGAAGCTTTCTTT	CASSIGQGATEAFF
.	TRBV19	TRBJ2-2	.	TGTGCCAGTAGTCCCCCAGTCGGGGAGCTGTTTTTT	CASSPPVGELFF
TRBD2	TRBV7-8	TRBJ2-7	.	TGTGCCAGCAGCTTACTGGCGGGGGGGAAAAACGAGCAGTACTTC	CASSLLAGGKNEQYF
TRBD2	TRBV7-6	TRBJ2-1	.	TGTGCCAGCAGCTTAGAGAGAAGGACTAGCCCGGGCGCCTACAATGAGCAGTTCTTC	CASSLERRTSPGAYNEQFF
.	TRBV15	TRBJ1-2	.	TGTGCCACCAGCAGAGGAGGTAACTATGGCTACACCTTC	CATSRGGNYGYTF
.	TRBV19	TRBJ2-7	.	TGTGCCAGCGGGGTGTACCCCCACGAGCAGTACTTC	CASGVYPHEQYF
.	TRBV5-1	TRBJ1-3	.	TGCGCCAGCAGCTTGGGACCTAGCAGAAACACCATATATTTT	CASSLGPSRNTIYF
TRBD1	TRBV15	TRBJ2-5	.	TGTGCCACCAGCAGAACAGGGGCGCGGGAGACCCAGTACTTC	CATSRTGARETQYF
TRBD1	TRBV7-9	TRBJ2-7	.	TGTGCCAGCAGGAGACCGCAAACAGGGGGCCTAGGAAACGAGCAGTACTTC	CASRRPQTGGLGNEQYF
TRBD1	TRBV18	TRBJ1-1	.	TGTGCCAGCTCGTCCGGGGGACAGGGGAACACTGAAGCTTTCTTT	CASSSGGQGNTEAFF
.	TRBV6-5	TRBJ2-7	few	TGTGCCAGCAGTTACGGCCACGAGCAGTACTTC	CASSYGHEQYF
.	TRBV30	TRBJ2-2	few	TGTGCCTGGGATCCCCCGGGGACCGGGGAGCTGTTTTTT	CAWDPPGTGELFF
TRBD2	TRBV7-3	TRBJ2-7	.	TGTGCCAGCAGCTTAAGTAGCGGGGTGAACCAGTACTTC	CASSLSSGVNQYF
TRBD1	TRBV6-6	TRBJ2-7	.	TGTGCCAGCAGTTACCAGGGACAGGGTTGGGAGCAGTACTTC	CASSYQGQGWEQYF
TRBD2	TRBV11-2	TRBJ2-1	.	TGTGCCAGCAGCCAACAAGCGGGGGAACCTAATGAGCAGTTCTTC	CASSQQAGEPNEQFF
TRBD2	TRBV29-1	TRBJ2-3	once	TGCAGCGTTGAATCGGCCATAGAGATTCACACTAGCGGGGGGTTGGATACGCAGTATTTT	CSVESAIEIHTSGGLDTQYF
TRBD1	TRBV15	TRBJ2-7	.	TGTGCCACCAGCAGAGGCAAGGACAGGGCCTACGAGCAGTACTTC	CATSRGKDRAYEQYF
TRBD2	TRBV7-9	TRBJ2-2	few	TGTGCCAGCAGCTTAGGAGAGCGGGGCACCGGGGAGCTGTTTTTT	CASSLGERGTGELFF
.	TRBV9	TRBJ2-1	few	TGTGCCAGCAGCGTAGCGGCCTACAATGAGCAGTTCTTC	CASSVAAYNEQFF
.	TRBV5-1	TRBJ1-1	.	TGCGCCACGGCCTGGGCCGACATGAACACTGAAGCTTTCTTT	CATAWADMNTEAFF
.	TRBV7-9	TRBJ1-1	.	TGTGCCAGCAGCTTTGTAAGGGGTGATACTGAAGCTTTCTTT	CASSFVRGDTEAFF
.	TRBV6-5	TRBJ2-7	.	TGTGCCAGCAAGACAGCTGAATCCTACGAGCAGTACTTC	CASKTAESYEQYF
TRBD2	TRBV2	TRBJ2-3	.	TGTGCCAGCGGGACTAGCGGACGCACAGATACGCAGTATTTT	CASGTSGRTDTQYF
.	TRBV6-1	TRBJ2-1	.	TGTGCCAGCAGTGCGCAGGCGGCGGGCTCCTACAATGAGCAGTTCTTC	CASSAQAAGSYNEQFF
.	TRBV9	TRBJ1-1	.	TGTGCCAGCAGCGTAGGGCTGGACGGCGGGGCTTTCTTT	CASSVGLDGGAFF
.	TRBV15	TRBJ1-2	few	TGTGCCACCAGCAGTCGACAGCCTAGTGGCTACACCTTC	CATSSRQPSGYTF
TRBD1	TRBV14	TRBJ1-5	.	TGTGCCAGCAGCCAAGTGGCAGGGGGCGGGATCGGCAATCAGCCCCAGCATTTT	CASSQVAGGGIGNQPQHF
.	TRBV6-5	TRBJ2-3	.	TGTGCCAGCAGTTACGAAAGCGGAACTAGCACAGATACGCAGTATTTT	CASSYESGTSTDTQYF
.	TRBV7-3	TRBJ2-3	.	TGTGCCAGCAGCTTAAACGGGGTTACAGATACGCAGTATTTT	CASSLNGVTDTQYF
.	TRBV30	TRBJ2-7	.	TGTGCCTGGAGGGTAGGGGACGAGCAGTACTTC	CAWRVGDEQYF
TRBD1	TRBV2	TRBJ2-7	.	TGTGCCAGCATTGGACAGGCCGGTGGCGAGCAGTACTTC	CASIGQAGGEQYF
.	TRBV2	TRBJ2-7	.	TGTGCCAGCGTGAATAGCGGACATTACGAGCAGTACTTC	CASVNSGHYEQYF
TRBD2	TRBV2	TRBJ2-5	.	TGTGCCAGCAGAAGGACTAGCGGGGGGTACCAAGAGACCCAGTACTTC	CASRRTSGGYQETQYF
.	TRBV27	TRBJ1-1	.	TGTGCCAGCAGTTTCGGGAACACTGAAGCTTTCTTT	CASSFGNTEAFF
TRBD2	TRBV4-2	TRBJ2-1	few	TGTGCCAGCAGCCAAGACGGGGGGGCGGCGTTTTTCGATGAGCAGTTCTTC	CASSQDGGAAFFDEQFF
TRBD1	TRBV7-9	TRBJ1-2	.	TGTGCCAGCAGCCGCGACAGGGTTTATGGCTACACCTTC	CASSRDRVYGYTF